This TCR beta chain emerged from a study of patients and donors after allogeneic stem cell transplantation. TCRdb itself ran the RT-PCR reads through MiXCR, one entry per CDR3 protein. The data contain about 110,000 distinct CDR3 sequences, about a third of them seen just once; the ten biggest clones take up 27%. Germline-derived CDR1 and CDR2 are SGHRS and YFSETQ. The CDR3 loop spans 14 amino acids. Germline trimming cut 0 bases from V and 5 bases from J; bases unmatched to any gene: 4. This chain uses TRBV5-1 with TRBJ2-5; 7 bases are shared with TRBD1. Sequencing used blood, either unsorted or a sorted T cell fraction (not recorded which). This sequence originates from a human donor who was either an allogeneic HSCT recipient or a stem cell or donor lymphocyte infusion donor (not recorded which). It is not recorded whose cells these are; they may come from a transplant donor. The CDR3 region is CASSLGRGRETQYF. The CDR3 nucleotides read TGCGCCAGCAGCTTGGGAAGGGGGCGTGAGACCCAGTACTTC. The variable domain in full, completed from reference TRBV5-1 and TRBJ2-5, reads KAGVTQTPRYLIKTRGQQVTLSCSPISGHRSVSWYQQTPGQGLQFLFEYFSETQRNKGNFPGRFSGRQFSNSRSEMNVSTLELGDSALYLCASSLGRGRETQYFGPGTRLLVL.